A selection of T cell receptor beta chains follows, all from one sample in a study of OX40 agonist ivuxolimab in advanced cancers. Assay used: immunoSEQ multiplex PCR; TCRdb lists only in-frame clones, some missing. Here the sample spans some 86,000 clones, around 85% being singletons. Sample: CD4+ or CD8+ T cells sorted from blood, taken in a trial of the OX40 agonist ivuxolimab. The receptors shown here come from an adult with an advanced solid tumor such as melanoma, head and neck, liver or kidney cancer. CDR3s include the opening cysteine and the closing phenylalanine or tryptophan. The D gene is left open where the match is weak. Expanded clones are given a class, and other clones once, few, many or no size at all.

D: NA; J: TRBJ1-1; size: NA; V: TRBV9; DNA: TGTGCCAGCACGGGTGATGCGGACACTGAAGCTTTCTTT; CDR3: CASTGDADTEAFF
D: NA; J: TRBJ2-7; size: NA; V: TRBV7-2; DNA: TGTGCCAGCAGCTTAGTGGGGGTCTCCGTCACCTACGAGCAGTACTTC; CDR3: CASSLVGVSVTYEQYF
D: NA; J: TRBJ2-3; size: NA; V: TRBV18; DNA: TGTGCCAGCTCATCTAGTGCTAGCACAGATACGCAGTATTTT; CDR3: CASSSSASTDTQYF
D: NA; J: TRBJ2-7; size: few; V: TRBV7-8; DNA: TGTGCCAGCAGCTTAGAGTTGGCGGTTTCCTCCTACGAGCAGTACTTC; CDR3: CASSLELAVSSYEQYF
D: NA; J: TRBJ1-4; size: NA; V: TRBV19; DNA: TGTGCCAGTAGTATAGGTCTAGCGGTGGGTCCGCCTAATGAAAAACTGTTTTTT; CDR3: CASSIGLAVGPPNEKLFF
D: TRBD1; J: TRBJ1-2; size: NA; V: TRBV2; DNA: TGTGCCAGCAAAGGGGGCAGGGTATTAGATGGCTACACCTTC; CDR3: CASKGGRVLDGYTF
D: TRBD2; J: TRBJ2-3; size: NA; V: TRBV11-3; DNA: TGTGCCAGCAGCCACTGGACCCGACTAGCGGGAGCCCCTGGGATAGATACGCAGTATTTT; CDR3: CASSHWTRLAGAPGIDTQYF
D: NA; J: TRBJ1-6; size: NA; V: TRBV7-9; DNA: TGTGCCAGCAGCTTATTTTCGGCAGATAATTCACCCCTCCACTTT; CDR3: CASSLFSADNSPLHF
D: NA; J: TRBJ2-3; size: NA; V: TRBV2; DNA: TGTGCCAGCAATCCCGGGAAAGGCACAGATACGCAGTATTTT; CDR3: CASNPGKGTDTQYF
D: NA; J: TRBJ1-5; size: once; V: TRBV9; DNA: TGTGCCAGGATTCTGAGACAGAATCAGCCCCAGCATTTT; CDR3: CARILRQNQPQHF
D: NA; J: TRBJ2-7; size: few; V: TRBV6-5; DNA: TGTGCCAGCAGTTACTCTTGGCAGGGAGGTGCCGAGCAGTACTTC; CDR3: CASSYSWQGGAEQYF
D: NA; J: TRBJ1-1; size: NA; V: TRBV6-6; DNA: TGTGCCAGCAGTTCTACAGGGTCCACTGAAGCTTTCTTT; CDR3: CASSSTGSTEAFF
D: NA; J: TRBJ2-1; size: NA; V: TRBV9; DNA: TGTGCCAGCAGCGTAGCAACCTACAATGAGCAGTTCTTC; CDR3: CASSVATYNEQFF
D: TRBD2; J: TRBJ2-3; size: NA; V: TRBV28; DNA: TGTGCCAGCAGTTGGACTAGCGGGAGGACAGATACGCAGTATTTT; CDR3: CASSWTSGRTDTQYF
D: NA; J: TRBJ1-5; size: NA; V: TRBV28; DNA: TGTGCCAGCAGGGCGCCGGGACGGATTCTTAGCAATCAGCCCCAGCATTTT; CDR3: CASRAPGRILSNQPQHF
D: TRBD1; J: TRBJ2-7; size: few; V: TRBV6-6; DNA: TGTGCCAGCAGAAATCGGACAGGGAACTACGAGCAGTACTTC; CDR3: CASRNRTGNYEQYF
D: TRBD1; J: TRBJ2-3; size: NA; V: TRBV19; DNA: TGTGCCAGTAGTGCCAGGACAGGGAATTTGGGAGATACGCAGTATTTT; CDR3: CASSARTGNLGDTQYF
D: NA; J: TRBJ1-2; size: NA; V: TRBV6-5; DNA: TGTGCCACCGACGGTGGAGATGGCTACACCTTC; CDR3: CATDGGDGYTF
D: NA; J: TRBJ2-7; size: NA; V: TRBV9; DNA: TGTGCCAGCAGCGTAGGGGACGAGGTAGGCTACGAGCAGTACTTC; CDR3: CASSVGDEVGYEQYF
D: NA; J: TRBJ1-5; size: NA; V: TRBV7-8; DNA: TGTGCCAGCACCTCTAGTCCCCCAGGGCATCAGCCCCAGCATTTT; CDR3: CASTSSPPGHQPQHF
D: NA; J: TRBJ1-2; size: few; V: TRBV7-9; DNA: TGTGCCAGCAGCTTAGGAGCAGATGGCTACACCTTC; CDR3: CASSLGADGYTF
D: TRBD2; J: TRBJ2-1; size: NA; V: TRBV5-4; DNA: TGTGCCAGCAGCTTGGCTCCGGGAGGGTCCTACAATGAGCAGTTCTTC; CDR3: CASSLAPGGSYNEQFF
D: NA; J: TRBJ1-3; size: NA; V: TRBV11-2; DNA: TGTGCCAGCAGCTTAGGGCGATATACTGGAAACACCATATATTTT; CDR3: CASSLGRYTGNTIYF
D: TRBD2; J: TRBJ2-7; size: NA; V: TRBV11-2; DNA: TGTGCCAGCAGCTTTTTTAGCGGGAGGTCCCCCGGCGAGCAGTACTTC; CDR3: CASSFFSGRSPGEQYF
D: NA; J: TRBJ1-1; size: NA; V: TRBV5-6; DNA: TGTGCCAGCAGCTTGTGGCTTGAGGGTAACATACCTTTCTTT; CDR3: CASSLWLEGNIPFF
D: TRBD2; J: TRBJ2-1; size: NA; V: TRBV6-5; DNA: TGTGCCAGCAGTTACTCGAAGCTAGCGGGAGCGAATGAGCAGTTCTTC; CDR3: CASSYSKLAGANEQFF
D: NA; J: TRBJ2-2; size: NA; V: TRBV7-8; DNA: TGTGCCAGCAGCTTTTCTAGCGCCACTCAGGTCGCCGGGGAGCTGTTTTTT; CDR3: CASSFSSATQVAGELFF
D: NA; J: TRBJ2-7; size: NA; V: TRBV2; DNA: TGTGCCAGCAGTGCTGGACTACTTCGGGGCTACGAGCAGTACTTC; CDR3: CASSAGLLRGYEQYF
D: TRBD2; J: TRBJ2-7; size: NA; V: TRBV5-1; DNA: TGCGCCAGCAGCTTTACAACTAGCGGGCCTCAGTCCTACGAGCAGTACTTC; CDR3: CASSFTTSGPQSYEQYF
D: NA; J: TRBJ2-3; size: NA; V: TRBV19; DNA: TGTGCCAGTAGTATAGAACGGGAGAGGGCAGATACGCAGTATTTT; CDR3: CASSIERERADTQYF
D: NA; J: TRBJ1-1; size: NA; V: TRBV28; DNA: TGTGCCAGCAGTCTAGGGGCCACTGAAGCTTTCTTT; CDR3: CASSLGATEAFF
D: NA; J: TRBJ2-1; size: NA; V: TRBV9; DNA: TGTGCCAGCAGCGTAGCTTACGCGAATGAGCAGTTCTTC; CDR3: CASSVAYANEQFF
D: NA; J: TRBJ2-7; size: NA; V: TRBV20-1; DNA: TGCAGTGCTAGGGAGCTAGTTTCCCGTGGATTC; CDR3: CSARELVSRGF
D: NA; J: TRBJ2-4; size: once; V: TRBV27; DNA: TGTGCCAGCAGTCCTACTGGTCTCGGAGACATTCAGTACTTC; CDR3: CASSPTGLGDIQYF
D: NA; J: TRBJ1-3; size: few; V: TRBV7-6; DNA: TGTGCCAGCAGCTCCCCTCGAGGGGCTGGAAACACCATATATTTT; CDR3: CASSSPRGAGNTIYF
D: NA; J: TRBJ2-5; size: NA; V: TRBV14; DNA: TGTGCCAGCAGCCAAGGACAGCAAGAGACCCAGTACTTC; CDR3: CASSQGQQETQYF
D: TRBD1; J: TRBJ2-4; size: NA; V: TRBV28; DNA: TGTGCCAGCAGTGCCCCCGACAGGGCGGGAGCCAAAAACATTCAGTACTTC; CDR3: CASSAPDRAGAKNIQYF
D: NA; J: TRBJ2-5; size: few; V: TRBV7-2; DNA: TGTGCCAGCAGCCCAGTCATCCAGCAAGAGACCCAGTACTTC; CDR3: CASSPVIQQETQYF
D: NA; J: TRBJ2-2; size: NA; V: TRBV5-1; DNA: TGCGCCAGCCAGGGTTCCGGGGAGCTGTTTTTT; CDR3: CASQGSGELFF
D: NA; J: TRBJ2-2; size: NA; V: TRBV5-1; DNA: TGCGCCAGCAGCTTGGTGCCAGCGGCCACCGGGGAGCTGTTTTTT; CDR3: CASSLVPAATGELFF
D: NA; J: TRBJ2-1; size: NA; V: TRBV7-6; DNA: TGTGCCAGCAGAGGTGAGGGGCATGGCAATGAGCAGTTCTTC; CDR3: CASRGEGHGNEQFF
D: NA; J: TRBJ2-7; size: NA; V: TRBV10-3; DNA: TGTGCCATCAGCAGGGACTACGAGCAGTACTTC; CDR3: CAISRDYEQYF
D: NA; J: TRBJ2-1; size: NA; V: TRBV7-3; DNA: TGTGCCAGCAGCGGGGGGACAGCAGGTTACAATGAGCAGTTCTTC; CDR3: CASSGGTAGYNEQFF
D: TRBD2; J: TRBJ2-1; size: once; V: TRBV7-9; DNA: TGTGCCAGCAGCTTCTTACTAGCGGTAATCAATGAGCAGTTCTTC; CDR3: CASSFLLAVINEQFF
D: NA; J: TRBJ2-1; size: NA; V: TRBV9; DNA: TGTGCCAGCAGCACCGACCGCCGGGAGCAGTTCTTC; CDR3: CASSTDRREQFF
D: TRBD1; J: TRBJ1-1; size: NA; V: TRBV7-2; DNA: TGTGCCAGCAGCTATGGACAGGGGAGGGGCACTGAAGCTTTCTTT; CDR3: CASSYGQGRGTEAFF
D: TRBD2; J: TRBJ2-2; size: NA; V: TRBV6-5; DNA: TGTGCCAGCAGTGTACTAGCGGGTGGCGGGGAGCTGTTTTTT; CDR3: CASSVLAGGGELFF
D: NA; J: TRBJ1-1; size: NA; V: TRBV28; DNA: TGTGCCAGCAGCGGAGGAGGTACTGAAGCTTTCTTT; CDR3: CASSGGGTEAFF
D: NA; J: TRBJ1-3; size: NA; V: TRBV5-6; DNA: TGTGCCAGCAGCTTCCTCGACCGGCAGGGCGGAAACACCATATATTTT; CDR3: CASSFLDRQGGNTIYF
D: NA; J: TRBJ1-2; size: many; V: TRBV19; DNA: TGTGCCAGTAGTATAACCCGCGGAAACTATGGCTACACCTTC; CDR3: CASSITRGNYGYTF
D: NA; J: TRBJ2-7; size: NA; V: TRBV7-2; DNA: TGTGCCAGCAGCATGGTTGCTAGCGTAGGCGAGCAGTACTTC; CDR3: CASSMVASVGEQYF
D: TRBD1; J: TRBJ2-7; size: NA; V: TRBV18; DNA: TGTGCCAGCTCACCTCCCCTGGGGGCAGGGGGCGAGCAGTACTTC; CDR3: CASSPPLGAGGEQYF
D: NA; J: TRBJ1-6; size: NA; V: TRBV28; DNA: TGTGCCAGCAGTCAATTGGGGTCCTACCTCCACTTT; CDR3: CASSQLGSYLHF
D: NA; J: TRBJ2-7; size: few; V: TRBV5-1; DNA: TGCGCCAGCAGCTTGGCTGAGACAGCGAGGCTCTACGAGCAGTACTTC; CDR3: CASSLAETARLYEQYF
D: NA; J: TRBJ1-3; size: NA; V: TRBV7-9; DNA: TGTGCCAGCAGCTCCACAGGGTCTGGAAACACCATATATTTT; CDR3: CASSSTGSGNTIYF
D: NA; J: TRBJ2-5; size: few; V: TRBV28; DNA: TGTGCCAGCAGTCCCCACCGGGACGGGGAAGAGACCCAGTACTTC; CDR3: CASSPHRDGEETQYF
D: TRBD1; J: TRBJ2-2; size: NA; V: TRBV28; DNA: TGTGCCAGCAGTTCGTGGGACAGGGCCGGGGAGCTGTTTTTT; CDR3: CASSSWDRAGELFF
D: NA; J: TRBJ2-1; size: once; V: TRBV28; DNA: TGTGCCAGCAGTTTATCAGGAGGGTACAATGAGCAGTTCTTC; CDR3: CASSLSGGYNEQFF
D: TRBD2; J: TRBJ2-3; size: NA; V: TRBV7-3; DNA: TGTGCCAGCAGCTTAAGCCCAGCGGGAGAGGGGGATACGCAGTATTTT; CDR3: CASSLSPAGEGDTQYF
D: TRBD2; J: TRBJ2-7; size: NA; V: TRBV11-2; DNA: TGTGCCAGCAGCTTATTTCCGGGAATGTGGGAGGGCCTGTACGAGCAGTACTTC; CDR3: CASSLFPGMWEGLYEQYF